These T cell receptor beta chains were read from a single sample in a study of radiotherapy plus CTLA-4 blockade in lung cancer. Assay used: immunoSEQ multiplex PCR; TCRdb lists only in-frame clones, some missing. Counted here are about 76,000 clones, about 78% occurring once; the ten biggest clones make up roughly 23%. Sequenced material: peripheral blood, taken from a patient treated with radiotherapy plus ipilimumab. The receptors come from a human donor with non-small cell lung cancer whose response to radiotherapy plus ipilimumab could not be evaluated. Some clones in this sample may be carry-over from other donors' samples. CDR3s include the opening cysteine and the closing phenylalanine or tryptophan. D genes are given only for firm matches. For some rows the clone size is stated as once, few or many, or as a class when expanded; others skip it.

d_call j_call v_call clone_size cdr3_nt cdr3_aa
TRBD1 TRBJ2-1 TRBV2 few TGTGCCAGCAGCGGACAGGGGGACCCTGGGCAGTTCTTC CASSGQGDPGQFF
. TRBJ1-5 TRBV6-5 . TGTGCCAGCACAATAGGGGACAATCAGCCCCAGCATTTT CASTIGDNQPQHF
. TRBJ1-2 TRBV7-9 . TGTGCCAGCAGCTCCTCAGACACGGGAGGGATGGGCTACACCTTC CASSSSDTGGMGYTF
TRBD1 TRBJ1-3 TRBV7-2 . TGTGCCAGCAGCACTCGACAGGGGGTCCTCTCTGGAAACACCATATATTTT CASSTRQGVLSGNTIYF
TRBD1 TRBJ1-6 TRBV27 . TGTGCCAGCAGAACTGCCGGGACAGGGGTCCCACCCCTCCACTTT CASRTAGTGVPPLHF
. TRBJ1-6 TRBV2 . TGTGCCAGCAGTGAAAGGCAGGGGCATAATTCACCCCTCCACTTT CASSERQGHNSPLHF
. TRBJ1-5 TRBV5-4 . TGTGCCAGCAGCTTGGGCAGGGGATGGGATCAGCCCCAGCATTTT CASSLGRGWDQPQHF
TRBD1 TRBJ2-3 TRBV5-1 . TGCGCCAGCAGCCGTGACAGGGGAGGCTCGAGCACAGATACGCAGTATTTT CASSRDRGGSSTDTQYF
. TRBJ2-4 TRBV4-1 . TGCGCCAGCAGCCAAGATCAGGGAAACATTCAGTACTTC CASSQDQGNIQYF
TRBD1 TRBJ2-6 TRBV18 . TGTGCCAGCTCACCCTCAGGGGGCGGAGGGGCCAACGTCCTGACTTTC CASSPSGGGGANVLTF
. TRBJ2-1 TRBV5-1 . TGCGCCAGCAGCTTGGGGGGGCTCCTTACTTACAATGAGCAGTTCTTC CASSLGGLLTYNEQFF
TRBD1 TRBJ1-3 TRBV7-8 . TGTGCCAGCAGCTTAAGAGACAGGGTGGGCGGAAACACCATATATTTT CASSLRDRVGGNTIYF
. TRBJ2-5 TRBV18 . TGTGCCAGCTCACCACCGGGACTCCCGCGGGAGACCCAGTACTTC CASSPPGLPRETQYF
TRBD1 TRBJ1-4 TRBV28 . TGTGCCAGCAGTACTATGTCAGGGGGCGGAATGGGGACTAATGAAAAACTGTTTTTT CASSTMSGGGMGTNEKLFF
TRBD1 TRBJ1-4 TRBV18 many TGTGCCAGCTCACCTGGGACAGATTTCAATGAAAAACTGTTTTTT CASSPGTDFNEKLFF
. TRBJ2-1 TRBV4-1 . TGCGCCAGCAGCCAAGTAATTGGCGAGCAGTTCTTC CASSQVIGEQFF
TRBD1 TRBJ1-2 TRBV28 . TGTGCCAGCAGGATGAAGACAGGGGAGTGGTATGGCTACACCTTC CASRMKTGEWYGYTF
. TRBJ2-3 TRBV30 . TGTGCCTGGAGTGAAATCGCTGTTGGCACAGATATGCAGTATTTT CAWSEIAVGTDMQYF
. TRBJ2-3 TRBV19 . TGTGCCAGTAGTATCCCAGGGGCTTCAGATACGCAGTATTTT CASSIPGASDTQYF
TRBD2 TRBJ2-1 TRBV5-5 . TGTGCCAGCAGCTGGGAGCGGGGGGGCTACAATGAGCAGTTCTTC CASSWERGGYNEQFF
. TRBJ2-7 TRBV11-2 . TGTGCCAGCAGCTTAGAAGGAGGTAGCGTCTCCTACGAGCAGTACTTC CASSLEGGSVSYEQYF
. TRBJ1-5 TRBV19 . TGTGCCAGTGGCCTCGCGGGGAAGGCTAATCAGCCCCAGCATTTT CASGLAGKANQPQHF
TRBD1 TRBJ1-2 TRBV10-3 . TGTGCCATCAGTGAAGGTACAGGGGGTCTCTACGGCTACACCTTC CAISEGTGGLYGYTF
TRBD1 TRBJ2-7 TRBV19 . TGTGCCAGTAGGAATACCGGGACAGGGAGGTACGAGCAGTACTTC CASRNTGTGRYEQYF
TRBD1 TRBJ1-5 TRBV19 . TGTGCCAGTAGTACCGAATACCGGGACAGGGGTCCCCCAAGCAATCAGCCCCAGCATTTT CASSTEYRDRGPPSNQPQHF
. TRBJ2-5 TRBV4-2 . TGTGCCAGCAGCCAGGGGGGGGCCCAAGAGACCCAGTACTTC CASSQGGAQETQYF
TRBD1 TRBJ2-6 TRBV5-4 . TGTGCCAGCAGATCTGGGACAGGGGGCGCTTTGGGGGCCAACGTCCTGACTTTC CASRSGTGGALGANVLTF
TRBD1 TRBJ2-1 TRBV6-5 . TGTGCCAGCAGTTACACCGGACCCAGGGGGCGGTATGAGCAGTTCTTC CASSYTGPRGRYEQFF
TRBD1 TRBJ2-7 TRBV19 . TGTGCCAGTGGACAGGGGGCTTTGTACGAGCAGTACTTC CASGQGALYEQYF
TRBD2 TRBJ2-1 TRBV5-1 . TGCGCCAGCACCAAGCGGGGGGGGGCGAATGAGCAGTTCTTC CASTKRGGANEQFF
. TRBJ2-7 TRBV6-5 . TGTGCCAGCGCTACAGCACCCGAGGGCGAGCAGTACTTC CASATAPEGEQYF
. TRBJ2-3 TRBV7-9 few TGTGCCAGCAGCCCCTTCGCCGCGGGGCGTACAGATACGCAGTATTTT CASSPFAAGRTDTQYF
TRBD1 TRBJ1-4 TRBV6-5 . TGTGCCAGCACAGGACAGGGGTCTAATGAAAAACTGTTTTTT CASTGQGSNEKLFF
. TRBJ1-2 TRBV7-2 . TGTGCCAGCAGCTTAGCAGCGGTGGGCTACACCTTC CASSLAAVGYTF
TRBD1 TRBJ1-1 TRBV6-1 . TGTGCCAGCAGAGATTCCAGGGGGATAGGGACTGAAGCTTTCTTT CASRDSRGIGTEAFF
. TRBJ2-1 TRBV18 . TGTGCCAGCTCGCTCTACAGGTCGTCCTACAATGAGCAGTTCTTC CASSLYRSSYNEQFF
TRBD1 TRBJ2-3 TRBV18 . TGTGCCAGCACTTCACAGGGGGGCACAGATACGCAGTATTTT CASTSQGGTDTQYF
. TRBJ1-2 TRBV30 . TGTGCCTGGAGCCCGGGACCGGGGGGCTATGGCTACACCTTC CAWSPGPGGYGYTF
TRBD1 TRBJ1-1 TRBV2 . TGTGCCAGCAGTGGCCCCCAGGGGGGACTCACTGAAGCTTTCTTT CASSGPQGGLTEAFF
. TRBJ2-3 TRBV9 . TGTGCCAGCAGCGTGGCAGGGGATCCTAGCACAGATACGCAGTATTTT CASSVAGDPSTDTQYF
. TRBJ2-3 TRBV19 once TGTGCCAGTCGGGGGACCGAATCAGATACGCAGTATTTT CASRGTESDTQYF
TRBD1 TRBJ1-2 TRBV19 once TGTGCCAGTAGTAACCAGGGGGCTGCTGGCTACACCTTC CASSNQGAAGYTF
. TRBJ2-3 TRBV5-4 . TGTGCCAGCAGGGGAAACGGGGGAGGCACAGATACGCAGTATTTT CASRGNGGGTDTQYF
TRBD2 TRBJ2-1 TRBV2 . TGTGCCAGCAGTGAGATGGGACTAGCGGGGAACAATGAGCAGTTCTTC CASSEMGLAGNNEQFF
. TRBJ2-7 TRBV7-6 . TGTGCCAGCAGCTTAGCCCGACAGACTTACTACGAGCAGTACTTC CASSLARQTYYEQYF
TRBD1 TRBJ1-1 TRBV7-9 medium-sized TGTGCCAGCAGCGGGACAGGGTTGGAAGCTTTCTTT CASSGTGLEAFF
TRBD1 TRBJ1-2 TRBV6-1 once TGTGCCAGCAGGCCCGACAGGGCCTATGGCTACACCTTC CASRPDRAYGYTF
. TRBJ2-7 TRBV7-2 . TGTGCCAGCACCGAAGGGGTAGGTTTTGGCTACGAGCAGTACTTC CASTEGVGFGYEQYF
. TRBJ1-1 TRBV30 . TGTGCCTGGAGTGTAGGGAGGAAGGCTGAAGCTTTCTTT CAWSVGRKAEAFF
TRBD2 TRBJ2-7 TRBV6-1 . TGTGCCAGCAGCCCGCCGACTAGCGGGGGCTACGAGCAGTACTTC CASSPPTSGGYEQYF
. TRBJ1-1 TRBV2 . TGTGCCAGCAGTGAAGGCCCGGAGAGGAACACTGAAGCTTTCTTT CASSEGPERNTEAFF
. TRBJ2-1 TRBV29-1 . TGCAGCGTTAGGCGGGGTCTCACCTACAATGAGCAGTTCTTC CSVRRGLTYNEQFF
. TRBJ1-4 TRBV7-2 few TGTGCCAGCAGCCCCGGTCGACTTGAAAAACTGTTTTTT CASSPGRLEKLFF
. TRBJ1-2 TRBV6-1 few TGTGCCAGCAGTTATGGGGCGGACAGCTATGGCTACACCTTC CASSYGADSYGYTF
. TRBJ1-1 TRBV7-2 . TGTGCCAGCAGCTTCAAATGGGGCTGGGAAGCTTTCTTT CASSFKWGWEAFF